These 29 T cell receptor beta chains originate from one sample sequenced in a study of cytomegalovirus exposure and HLA in healthy donors. PCR employed 60 Vbeta and 13 Jbeta primers. Method: immunoSEQ multiplex PCR; TCRdb's copy keeps in-frame clones and lacks some. Among roughly 66,000 clones listed, approximately 80% were seen once. The sequenced material came from PBMCs. These receptors were obtained from a man younger than 35 in good health and CMV-seropositive.

This clone was found a few times. This chain joins TRBV28 and TRBJ2-3; 7 positions agree with TRBD1. V was pared by 2 bases and J by 4 bases, with 3 bases of the junction left unmatched. The CDR3 runs to 14 residues. Germline CDR1 MDHEN, CDR2 SYDVKM. The CDR3 is CASSLVGGADTQYF. The CDR3 bases are TGTGCCAGCAGTTTAGTAGGGGGCGCAGATACGCAGTATTTT.

The rearrangement uses TRBV29-1 and TRBJ2-7, with 10 positions matching TRBD1. V lost 6 bases, J lost 1 base, and 6 bases stayed unmatched. CDR1 is SQVTM, CDR2 ANQGSEA, per germline. CDR3 size: 14 residues. The CDR3, as DNA: TGCAGCGTCTACGGGGGACAGGGGTCCTACGAGCAGTACTTC. This codes for CSVYGGQGSYEQYF.

V usage is TRBV7-9 and J usage is TRBJ2-7, with 7 bases lining up with TRBD1. With V trimmed by 1 base and J by 5 bases, 5 bases remained unmatched. CDR3 size: 14 residues. Germline V gene sequence: CDR1 SEHNR, CDR2 FQNEAQ (reference sequence). The CDR3 region has the DNA TGTGCCAGCAGCTTAGGGACAGGTTACCACGAGCAGTACTTC. Translating it yields CASSLGTGYHEQYF.

The chain uses TRBV30 and TRBJ2-3; D unclear. Germline lookup yields CDR1 GTSNPN and CDR2 SVGIG (reference sequence). This CDR3 has 12 residues. V shed 3 bases and J shed 5 bases, with 9 bases lying between them. CDR3 DNA: TGTGCCTGGAGACCACTACAAGATACGCAGTATTTT. Amino acid sequence: CAWRPLQDTQYF.

This sequence joins TRBV15 and TRBJ2-5; D ambiguous. Germline V gene sequence: CDR1 LNHNV, CDR2 YYDKDF (reference sequence). The CDR3 sequence is 14 residues long. Trimming took 0 bases from V and 2 from J, leaving 7 bases between them. This CDR3 is CATSRDLVQETQYF. CDR3 DNA: TGTGCCACCAGCAGAGATTTAGTTCAAGAGACCCAGTACTTC.

The genes are TRBV6-4 and TRBJ1-2; unclear D gene. Looked up from germline, CDR1 is MRHNA and CDR2 is SNTAGT. V was shortened by 0 bases and J by 0 bases, with 8 bases between the two germline ends. The CDR3 totals 15 residues. The CDR3 spells CASSDSALSNYGYTF. The CDR3 DNA sequence: TGTGCCAGCAGTGACTCTGCGCTTTCTAACTATGGCTACACCTTC.

CDR3 DNA: TGCAGCGTGGGACAGGGGTCAGGCGAGCAGTACTTC. Residues: CSVGQGSGEQYF. J is TRBJ2-7 and V is TRBV29-1; TRBD1 aligns across 10 bases. The CDR3 has 12 residues. Per the germline V gene, CDR1 is SQVTM and CDR2 is ANQGSEA. The J segment lost 6 bases and the V segment lost 6 bases, leaving 5 bases of the junction unmatched.

The chain carries TRBV30 and TRBJ1-5; TRBD1 matches at 8 bases. The junction had 2 bases not matched to a gene; V was cut back by 3 bases and J by 4 bases. Germline values: CDR1 GTSNPN, CDR2 SVGIG (reference sequence). The length of the CDR3 is 13 residues. CDR3 residues: CAWSRGQNQPQHF. Here the CDR3 DNA reads TGTGCCTGGAGCAGGGGGCAAAATCAGCCCCAGCATTTT.

This clone was seen more than once but under ten times. The V call is TRBV15, the J call TRBJ2-5; D is undetermined. V was pared by 5 bases and J by 0 bases, with 13 bases between. Germline V gene sequence: CDR1 LNHNV, CDR2 YYDKDF (reference sequence). The CDR3 runs to 15 residues. DNA of the CDR3: TGTGCCACCAGCTCCCTGACTGGGTACCAAGAGACCCAGTACTTC. Amino acid sequence: CATSSLTGYQETQYF.

The genes are TRBV7-8 and TRBJ1-1; D call uncertain. From germline, CDR1 is SGHVS and CDR2 FQNEAQ. The V gene lost 0 bases and the J gene lost 4 bases, with 12 bases spanning the gap. The CDR3 is made up of 15 amino acids. The CDR3 here is CASSLALNRRTEAFF. CDR3 coding DNA: TGTGCCAGCAGCTTAGCGCTAAACAGACGCACTGAAGCTTTCTTT.

The chain combines TRBV28 with TRBJ2-3; 9 nucleotides match TRBD1. V lost 6 bases and J lost 7; bases outside the gene matches: 11. The CDR3 has 15 amino acids. Germline lookup yields CDR1 MDHEN and CDR2 SYDVKM. DNA for the CDR3: TGTGCCAGCAGCCGCTCAGCGGACAGGGGTAATACGCAGTATTTT. This translates into CASSRSADRGNTQYF.

This rearrangement joins TRBV6-5 to TRBJ1-2; 7 bases agree with TRBD1. Trimming took 8 bases from V and 4 from J; bases not matched to a gene: 7. The length of the CDR3 is 13 residues. Germline loops: CDR1 MNHEY, CDR2 SVGAGI. The CDR3 protein is CASGLGGTYGYTF. CDR3 DNA sequence: TGTGCCAGCGGTTTAGGGGGCACCTATGGCTACACCTTC.

V usage is TRBV6-5 and J usage is TRBJ2-3, with D perhaps TRBD2 (6 bases). The CDR3 runs to 15 residues. V lost 6 bases to trimming and J lost 2 bases, with 15 bases between them. The germline V gene encodes CDR1 MNHEY and CDR2 SVGAGI. CDR3 amino acids: CASSRTGLNTDTQYF. In DNA, the CDR3 is TGTGCCAGCAGCCGAACGGGACTCAACACAGATACGCAGTATTTT.

The J gene is TRBJ1-1, the V gene TRBV19; D gene unclear. CDR1 is LNHDA, CDR2 SQIVND, per germline (reference sequence). Trimming removed 1 base from V and 0 bases from J, with 3 bases in between. The CDR3 runs 13 residues. In DNA, the CDR3 is TGTGCCAGTAGTATAGCGTTGAACACTGAAGCTTTCTTT. This translates into CASSIALNTEAFF.

This clone was observed a few times. The CDR3 region is CAIRPRGDNSPLHF. For the CDR3, the DNA is TGTGCCATCAGGCCCAGGGGAGATAATTCACCCCTCCACTTT. This chain connects TRBV10-3 to TRBJ1-6, with D possibly being TRBD1 (6 bases). V was trimmed by 6 bases and J by 5 bases, leaving 11 bases between them. Germline V gene sequence: CDR1 ENHRY, CDR2 SYGVKD. This CDR3 is built from 14 residues.

The chain uses TRBV6-1 and TRBJ1-2; 7 nucleotides line up with TRBD1. The CDR3 has 14 amino acids. Germline loops: CDR1 MNHNS, CDR2 SASEGT. V gave up 1 base and J gave up 9 bases; unmatched junction bases: 8. The chain's CDR3 is CASSEGGTGVSYTF. The CDR3 DNA reads TGTGCCAGCAGTGAAGGCGGTACAGGGGTCAGCTACACCTTC.

As regards this clone: One end of the junction varies from germline; a read error may be responsible. The chain carries TRBV30 and TRBJ2-1; 7 bases match TRBD1. This CDR3 contains 12 residues. CDR1 is GTSNPN, CDR2 SVGIG, per germline (reference sequence). The DNA for the CDR3 is TGTGCCTGGAGTGGCACAGGGGCTCGGGTTCTCTTC. Amino acids: CAWSGTGARVLF.

This chain joins TRBV28 and TRBJ1-3; 7 nucleotides line up with TRBD1. V lost 6 bases to trimming and J lost 0 bases; unmatched junction nucleotides: 2. Germline V gives CDR1 MDHEN, CDR2 SYDVKM. This CDR3 is 14 amino acids long. The CDR3 sequence: CASRSGGSGNTIYF. The CDR3 DNA reads TGTGCCAGCAGGTCAGGGGGCTCTGGAAACACCATATATTTT.

V usage is TRBV2 and J usage is TRBJ2-7; 11 nucleotides align to TRBD2. CDR3 length equals 14 residues. Germline V CDR1 and CDR2: SNHLY, FYNNEI. J was trimmed by 4 bases and V by 2 bases; bases with no gene match: 1. The CDR3 DNA is TGTGCCAGCAGTGAACTAGCGGGGGGATACGAGCAGTACTTC. Its protein product is CASSELAGGYEQYF. The entire variable domain, with the rest obtained from reference TRBV2 and TRBJ2-7, is as follows: EPEVTQTPSHQVTQMGQEVILRCVPISNHLYFYWYRQILGQKVEFLVSFYNNEISEKSEIFDDQFSVERPDGSNFTLKIRSTKLEDSAMYFCASSELAGGYEQYFGPGTRLTVT.

The chain couples TRBV7-6 to TRBJ2-3; a possible D gene is TRBD1 (5 bases). This CDR3 contains 20 residues. V dropped 0 bases and J dropped 1 base, with 23 bases sitting between them. CDR1 is SGHVS and CDR2 is FNYEAQ in the germline V gene. The CDR3 is CASSLAPDKAPSAGTDTQYF. CDR3 sequence (DNA): TGTGCCAGCAGCTTAGCCCCGGACAAGGCCCCTAGTGCCGGCACAGATACGCAGTATTTT.

This chain links TRBV25-1 with TRBJ2-3; 14 bases match TRBD2. The ends lost 8 bases at V and 3 bases at J; junction bases unmatched: 7. The CDR3 has 16 residues. Germline assignment: CDR1 MGHDK and CDR2 SYGVNS. CDR3 coding DNA: TGTGCCAGCTCTGGGGGACTAGCGGGGGTGACAGATACGCAGTATTTT. Its protein product is CASSGGLAGVTDTQYF.

The DNA for the CDR3 is TGTGCCAGCAGCTCTCCCGGGACACGGAATCATGGCTACACCTTC. This translates into CASSSPGTRNHGYTF. This sequence joins TRBV7-9 and TRBJ1-2, with a possible D match to TRBD1 (6 bases). This CDR3 comprises 15 residues. Trimming cost V 4 bases and J 6 bases, with 18 bases left between them. The germline V gene encodes CDR1 SEHNR and CDR2 FQNEAQ (reference sequence).

This rearrangement joins TRBV4-1 to TRBJ2-7; D gene unclear. The CDR3 contains 12 residues. Trimming pared 1 base from V and 5 bases from J, leaving 6 bases between. Germline CDR1 is MGHRA and CDR2 is YSYEKL. The DNA of the CDR3 is TGCGCCAGCAGCCAAGGTCCCGACGAGCAGTACTTC. It is translated as CASSQGPDEQYF.

The chain carries TRBV29-1 and TRBJ1-1; 7 bases match TRBD1. Trimming took 1 base from V and 5 from J; bases not matched to a gene: 10. CDR1 is SQVTM and CDR2 is ANQGSEA in the germline V gene. CDR3 length: 15 residues. The CDR3 is CSVEATDRPNTEAFF. For the CDR3, the DNA is TGCAGCGTTGAAGCGACGGACAGGCCGAATACTGAAGCTTTCTTT.

This chain connects TRBV30 to TRBJ2-3; 15 nucleotides agree with TRBD2. The CDR3 loop spans 16 amino acids. The germline V gene has CDR1 GTSNPN and CDR2 SVGIG (reference sequence). Germline trimming cut 5 bases from V and 4 bases from J; bases unmatched to any gene: 7. The CDR3 nucleotides are TGTGCCTGGGGGGGGACTAGCGGGAGGCGGGCAGATACGCAGTATTTT. Amino acids: CAWGGTSGRRADTQYF.

V usage is TRBV6-1 and J usage is TRBJ1-1; no clear D gene. This CDR3 region has 10 residues. V lost 9 bases to trimming and J lost 7 bases, with 9 bases between them. The germline V gene encodes CDR1 MNHNS and CDR2 SASEGT. CDR3 sequence reads: CASGEGEAFF. DNA of the CDR3: TGTGCCAGTGGGGAGGGTGAAGCTTTCTTT.

V usage is TRBV7-6 and J usage is TRBJ1-1, with 9 bases aligning to TRBD1. V shed 5 bases, J shed 3 bases, and the junction held 4 bases outside the gene matches. This CDR3 region has 14 residues. Germline V gene sequence: CDR1 SGHVS, CDR2 FNYEAQ. The CDR3 DNA reads TGTGCCAGCAGCGCACAGGGGGCGGACACTGAAGCTTTCTTT. This codes for CASSAQGADTEAFF.

V gene TRBV4-1 combines with J gene TRBJ1-5, with D possibly being TRBD1 (5 bases). The CDR3 sequence is 14 residues long. V dropped 4 bases and J dropped 7 bases, with 14 bases sitting between them. The germline CDR1 and CDR2 sequences are MGHRA and YSYEKL. CDR3: CASSPREGYQPQHF. CDR3 nucleotide sequence: TGCGCCAGCAGCCCCAGGGAGGGTTACCAGCCCCAGCATTTT.

V and J are TRBV30 and TRBJ2-7, with 10 bases that match TRBD2. Germline V lookup: CDR1 GTSNPN, CDR2 SVGIG (reference sequence). J lost 3 bases, V lost 3 bases, and 2 bases had no gene match. The CDR3 covers 13 residues. The CDR3 protein is CAWRSGGVYEQYF. CDR3 coding DNA: TGTGCCTGGAGAAGCGGGGGGGTCTACGAGCAGTACTTC.